The 14 T cell receptor beta chains given below trace back to one sample, sequenced in a study of cytomegalovirus exposure and HLA in healthy donors. The PCR used 60 Vbeta and 13 Jbeta primers. TCRdb keeps only in-frame clones here, not all; method: immunoSEQ multiplex PCR. The data show 150,000 to 200,000 clones, roughly four fifths seen once. Sequencing was carried out using PBMCs. The receptor set was obtained from a man between 40 and 49 years old in good health and CMV-seropositive.

This clone has a single count. The rearrangement uses TRBV28 and TRBJ2-1, with D tentatively TRBD1 (5 bases). The germline gives CDR1 MDHEN, CDR2 SYDVKM. The CDR3 runs 13 residues. V was trimmed by 6 bases and J by 0 bases, leaving 6 bases between them. The DNA for the CDR3 is TGTGCCAGCAGGGGGCCCTCCTACAATGAGCAGTTCTTC. This codes for CASRGPSYNEQFF.

V is TRBV29-1 and J is TRBJ1-2; TRBD1 agrees at 9 bases. From germline, CDR1 is SQVTM and CDR2 ANQGSEA. This CDR3 has 16 residues. V was pared by 5 bases and J by 4 bases, with 14 bases of the junction left unmatched. The chain's CDR3 is CSVLPTGTGNRYGYTF. DNA of the CDR3: TGCAGCGTTCTCCCCACCGGGACAGGGAACCGCTATGGCTACACCTTC. The variable domain in full, completed from reference TRBV29-1 and TRBJ1-2, reads SAVISQKPSRDICQRGTSLTIQCQVDSQVTMMFWYRQQPGQSLTLIATANQGSEATYESGFVIDKFPISRPNLTFSTLTVSNMSPEDSSIYLCSVLPTGTGNRYGYTFGSGTRLTVV.

The chain has TRBV6-9 and TRBJ1-5, with D unresolved. The CDR3 spans 11 residues. Germline values: CDR1 MNHGY, CDR2 SVAAGI. Trimming shortened V by 5 bases and J by 6 bases, and 5 bases separated the two germline ends. The chain's CDR3 is CASSEVQPQHF. DNA for the CDR3: TGTGCCAGCAGTGAGGTTCAGCCCCAGCATTTT.

This chain joins TRBV27 and TRBJ2-7, with a tentative D call TRBD1 (5 bases). V was cut by 0 bases and J by 3 bases, with 12 bases left in between. From germline, CDR1 is MNHEY and CDR2 SMNVEV (reference sequence). The length of the CDR3 is 15 residues. The CDR3 sequence: CASSLSWGPGYEQYF. CDR3 nucleotide sequence: TGTGCCAGCAGTTTATCTTGGGGCCCGGGCTACGAGCAGTACTTC.

The V call is TRBV5-8, the J call TRBJ1-4; D remains unclear. The germline gives CDR1 SGHTS, CDR2 YDEGEE. V was shortened by 0 bases and J by 4 bases, with 4 bases between the two germline ends. The length of the CDR3 is 13 residues. The CDR3 DNA reads as TGTGCCAGCAGCTTGGATAATAATGAAAAACTGTTTTTT. Amino acid sequence: CASSLDNNEKLFF. Drawing the rest from reference TRBV5-8 and TRBJ1-4, the complete variable domain is EAGVTQSPTHLIKTRGQQATLRCSPISGHTSVYWYQQALGLGLQFLLWYDEGEERNRGNFPPRFSGRQFPNYSSELNVNALELEDSALYLCASSLDNNEKLFFGSGTQLSVL.

The chain employs TRBV6-5 and TRBJ1-6; TRBD1 aligns across 9 bases. The CDR3 sequence is 13 residues long. Germline V gene data show CDR1 as MNHEY and CDR2 as SVGAGI. V shed 6 bases and J 10 bases; nucleotides not matched to a gene: 4. The CDR3 is CASRRDRDSPLHF. The CDR3, as DNA: TGTGCCAGCAGGCGGGACAGGGACTCACCCCTCCACTTT.

J is TRBJ2-7 and V is TRBV5-6, with 9 bases identical to TRBD1. The ends lost 4 bases at V and 6 bases at J; junction bases unmatched: 8. CDR3 length equals 14 residues. Germline values: CDR1 SGHDT, CDR2 YYEEEE. CDR3: CASSAGTGFSEQYF. The CDR3 coding sequence is TGTGCCAGCAGCGCCGGGACAGGGTTTTCCGAGCAGTACTTC.

The chain joins TRBV2 to TRBJ2-2; no definite D call. Deletions cut 7 bases from V and 4 bases from J, with 10 bases between. This CDR3 region has 13 residues. CDR1 and CDR2 from the germline V gene are SNHLY and FYNNEI. Here the CDR3 reads CASTVRFTGELFF. The CDR3 nucleotides are TGTGCCAGCACGGTCCGATTCACCGGGGAGCTGTTTTTT.

This chain connects TRBV7-9 to TRBJ2-3, with 12 bases aligning to TRBD2. J gave up 8 bases and V 5 bases, and 11 bases lay outside the gene matches. The germline gives CDR1 SEHNR, CDR2 FQNEAQ (reference sequence). The length of the CDR3 is 16 residues. CDR3 DNA: TGTGCCAGCAGCGTCTCTAGCGGGGGGGCCAGAGGTACGCAGTATTTT. This encodes CASSVSSGGARGTQYF.

This sequence joins TRBV19 and TRBJ2-1, with TRBD2 matching over 8 bases. This CDR3 contains 14 residues. The junction had 4 bases not matched to a gene; V was cut back by 5 bases and J by 4 bases. Germline CDR1 is LNHDA and CDR2 is SQIVND (reference sequence). For the CDR3, the DNA is TGTGCCAGTAGTTACCGGGGGGGATACAATGAGCAGTTCTTC. Its translation is CASSYRGGYNEQFF.

This CDR3 is CASSSTSGGETQYF. In DNA, the CDR3 is TGTGCCAGCAGCTCGACTAGCGGGGGTGAGACCCAGTACTTC. The chain employs TRBV7-6 and TRBJ2-5; 12 nucleotides match TRBD2. Trimming took 4 bases from V and 5 from J; bases not matched to a gene: 2. The CDR3 consists of 14 residues. Germline CDR1 SGHVS, CDR2 FNYEAQ.

The gene calls are TRBV27 and TRBJ2-2, with TRBD1 matching 7 bases. Germline V gene sequence: CDR1 MNHEY, CDR2 SMNVEV (reference sequence). The CDR3 sequence is 15 residues long. J was trimmed by 4 bases and V by 3 bases; bases with no gene match: 5. The CDR3 region has the DNA TGTGCCAGCAGTTTCGGGACAGAAAGCACCGGGGAGCTGTTTTTT. This gives the protein CASSFGTESTGELFF.

V usage is TRBV5-1 and J usage is TRBJ2-1, with 10 bases aligning to TRBD1. The CDR3 sequence is 15 residues long. CDR1 is SGHRS, CDR2 YFSETQ, per germline. The V segment lost 0 bases and the J segment 4 bases; nucleotides outside the gene matches: 1. CDR3 residues: CASSLGGQGYNEQFF. The CDR3 bases are TGCGCCAGCAGCTTGGGGGGACAGGGGTACAATGAGCAGTTCTTC.

This clone showed up just a few times. The chain combines TRBV18 with TRBJ1-2; 9 bases are a match to TRBD1. This CDR3 contains 13 residues. V lost 3 bases to trimming and J lost 7 bases; unmatched junction nucleotides: 3. Per germline, CDR1 KGHSH and CDR2 LQKENI. As DNA, the CDR3 is TGTGCCAGCTCACCGGGACAGGGCTTTGGCTACACCTTC. Amino acids: CASSPGQGFGYTF. Combining the CDR3 with reference TRBV18 and TRBJ1-2 gives the whole variable domain NAGVMQNPRHLVRRRGQEARLRCSPMKGHSHVYWYRQLPEEGLKFMVYLQKENIIDESGMPKERFSAEFPKEGPSILRIQQVVRGDSAAYFCASSPGQGFGYTFGSGTRLTVV.